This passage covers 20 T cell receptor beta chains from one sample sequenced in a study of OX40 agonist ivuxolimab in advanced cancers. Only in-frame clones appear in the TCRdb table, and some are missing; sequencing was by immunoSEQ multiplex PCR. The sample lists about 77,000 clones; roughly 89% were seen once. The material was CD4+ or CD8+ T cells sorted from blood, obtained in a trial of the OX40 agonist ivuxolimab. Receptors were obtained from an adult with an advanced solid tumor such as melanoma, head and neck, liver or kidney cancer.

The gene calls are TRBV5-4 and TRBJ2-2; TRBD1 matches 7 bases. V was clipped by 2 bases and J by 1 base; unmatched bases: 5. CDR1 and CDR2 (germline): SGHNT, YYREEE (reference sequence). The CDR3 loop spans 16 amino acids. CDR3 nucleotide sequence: TGTGCCAGCAGCTTAGGCACAGGGGAGAACACCGGGGAGCTGTTTTTT. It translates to CASSLGTGENTGELFF.

The CDR3 DNA sequence: TGTGCCTGGAAGGGGGTATCCACAGATACGCAGTATTTT. It encodes CAWKGVSTDTQYF. V and J are TRBV30 and TRBJ2-3; D perhaps matches TRBD1 (6 bases). The CDR3 runs to 13 residues. Germline CDR1 GTSNPN, CDR2 SVGIG (reference sequence). V was cut by 4 bases and J by 2 bases, with 10 bases left in between. Looking up the rest from reference TRBV30 and TRBJ2-3 gives the full variable domain: SQTIHQWPATLVQPVGSPLSLECTVEGTSNPNLYWYRQAAGRGLQLLFYSVGIGQISSEVPQNLSASRPQDRQFILSSKKLLLSDSGFYLCAWKGVSTDTQYFGPGTRLTVL.

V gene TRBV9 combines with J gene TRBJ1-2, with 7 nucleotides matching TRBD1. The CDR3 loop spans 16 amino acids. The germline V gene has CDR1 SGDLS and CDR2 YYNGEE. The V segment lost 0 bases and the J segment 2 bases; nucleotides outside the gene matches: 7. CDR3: CASSVGARQGNYGYTF. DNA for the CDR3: TGTGCCAGCAGCGTAGGTGCCCGACAGGGCAACTATGGCTACACCTTC.

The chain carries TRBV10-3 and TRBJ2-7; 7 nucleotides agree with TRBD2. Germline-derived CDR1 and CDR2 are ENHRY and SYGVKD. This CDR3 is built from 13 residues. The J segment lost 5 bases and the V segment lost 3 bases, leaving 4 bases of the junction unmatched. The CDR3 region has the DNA TGTGCCATCAGTGAACAACTAGCGAACGAGCAGTACTTC. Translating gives CAISEQLANEQYF.

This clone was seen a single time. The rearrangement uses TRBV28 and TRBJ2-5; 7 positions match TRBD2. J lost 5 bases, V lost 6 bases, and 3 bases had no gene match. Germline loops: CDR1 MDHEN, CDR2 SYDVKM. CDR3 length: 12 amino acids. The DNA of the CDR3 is TGTGCCAGCAGAGAGGGAGGGGAGACCCAGTACTTC. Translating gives CASREGGETQYF.

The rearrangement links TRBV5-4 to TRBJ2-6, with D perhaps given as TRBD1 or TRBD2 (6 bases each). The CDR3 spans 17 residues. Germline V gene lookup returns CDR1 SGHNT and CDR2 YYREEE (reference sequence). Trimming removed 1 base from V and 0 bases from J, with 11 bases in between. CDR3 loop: CASSLWGASSGANVLTF. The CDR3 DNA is TGTGCCAGCAGCTTGTGGGGGGCCAGCTCTGGGGCCAACGTCCTGACTTTC.

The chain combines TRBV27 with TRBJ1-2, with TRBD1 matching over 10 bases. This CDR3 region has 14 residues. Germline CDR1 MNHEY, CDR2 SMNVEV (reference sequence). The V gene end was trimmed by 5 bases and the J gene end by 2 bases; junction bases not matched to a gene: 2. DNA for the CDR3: TGTGCCAGCAGTGCGGACAGGGGGAACTATGGCTACACCTTC. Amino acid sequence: CASSADRGNYGYTF.

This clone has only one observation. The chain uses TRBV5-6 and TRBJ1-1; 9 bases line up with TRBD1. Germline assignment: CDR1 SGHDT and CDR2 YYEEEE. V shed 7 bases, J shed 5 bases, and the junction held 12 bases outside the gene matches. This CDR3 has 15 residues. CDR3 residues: CASGRSRGTGTEAFF. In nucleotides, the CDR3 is TGTGCCAGCGGTAGGTCGAGGGGGACAGGGACTGAAGCTTTCTTT.

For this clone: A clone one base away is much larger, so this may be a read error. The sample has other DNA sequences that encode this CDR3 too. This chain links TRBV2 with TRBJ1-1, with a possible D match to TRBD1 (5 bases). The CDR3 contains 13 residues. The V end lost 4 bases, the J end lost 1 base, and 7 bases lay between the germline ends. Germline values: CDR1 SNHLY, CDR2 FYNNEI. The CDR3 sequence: CASSGQPNTEAFF. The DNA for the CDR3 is TGTGCCAGCAGTGGACAGCCGAACACTGAAGCTTTCTTT.

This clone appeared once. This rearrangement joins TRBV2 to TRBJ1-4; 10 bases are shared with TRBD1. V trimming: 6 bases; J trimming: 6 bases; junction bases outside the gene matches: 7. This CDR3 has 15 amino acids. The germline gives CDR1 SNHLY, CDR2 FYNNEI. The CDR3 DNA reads TGTGCCAGCAGCCGGGACAGGGGCTGGGATGAAAAACTGTTTTTT. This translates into CASSRDRGWDEKLFF.

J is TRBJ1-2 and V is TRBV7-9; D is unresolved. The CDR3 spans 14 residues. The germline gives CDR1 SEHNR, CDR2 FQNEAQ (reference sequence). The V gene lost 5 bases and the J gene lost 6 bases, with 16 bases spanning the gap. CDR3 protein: CASSPFTQDDGYTF. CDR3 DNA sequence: TGTGCCAGCAGCCCCTTTACACAAGATGATGGCTACACCTTC.

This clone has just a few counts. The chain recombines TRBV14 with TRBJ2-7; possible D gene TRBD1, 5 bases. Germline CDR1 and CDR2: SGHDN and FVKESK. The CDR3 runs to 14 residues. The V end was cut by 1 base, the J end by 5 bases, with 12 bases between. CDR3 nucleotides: TGTGCCAGCAGCCAAGTAGCAGGGTGCCACGAGCAGTACTTC. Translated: CASSQVAGCHEQYF.

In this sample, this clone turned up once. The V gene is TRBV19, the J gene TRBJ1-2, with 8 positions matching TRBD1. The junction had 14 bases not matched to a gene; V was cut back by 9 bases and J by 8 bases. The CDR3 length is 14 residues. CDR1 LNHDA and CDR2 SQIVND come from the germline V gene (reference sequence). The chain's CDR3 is CASLGQAKIGGYTF. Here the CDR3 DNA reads TGTGCCAGCTTGGGACAGGCAAAAATTGGCGGCTACACCTTC. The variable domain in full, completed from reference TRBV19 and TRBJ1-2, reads DGGITQSPKYLFRKEGQNVTLSCEQNLNHDAMYWYRQDPGQGLRLIYYSQIVNDFQKGDIAEGYSVSREKKESFPLTVTSAQKNPTAFYLCASLGQAKIGGYTFGSGTRLTVV.

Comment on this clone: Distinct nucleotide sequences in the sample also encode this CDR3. In nucleotides, the CDR3 is TGTGCCAGCTCACCAAGTCTATCAGAGACCCAGTACTTC. It yields the protein CASSPSLSETQYF. The chain employs TRBV18 and TRBJ2-5; D unresolved. V shed 2 bases and J shed 4 bases, with 8 bases lying between them. CDR1 and CDR2 from the germline V gene are KGHSH and LQKENI. This CDR3 is 13 amino acids long. Supplemented by reference TRBV18 and TRBJ2-5, the full variable domain reads NAGVMQNPRHLVRRRGQEARLRCSPMKGHSHVYWYRQLPEEGLKFMVYLQKENIIDESGMPKERFSAEFPKEGPSILRIQQVVRGDSAAYFCASSPSLSETQYFGPGTRLLVL.

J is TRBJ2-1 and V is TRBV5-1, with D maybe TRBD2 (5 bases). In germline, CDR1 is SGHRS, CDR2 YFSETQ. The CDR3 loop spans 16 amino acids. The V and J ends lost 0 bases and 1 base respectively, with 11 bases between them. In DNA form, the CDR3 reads TGCGCCAGCAGCTTGGCGCTTAGCGAGTCCTACAATGAGCAGTTCTTC. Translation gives CASSLALSESYNEQFF.

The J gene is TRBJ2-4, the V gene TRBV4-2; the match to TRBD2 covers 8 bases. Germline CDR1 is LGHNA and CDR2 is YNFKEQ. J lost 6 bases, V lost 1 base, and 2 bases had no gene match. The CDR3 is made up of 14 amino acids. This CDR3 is CASSQGLAGNIQYF. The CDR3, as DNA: TGTGCCAGCAGCCAAGGGCTAGCGGGAAACATTCAGTACTTC.

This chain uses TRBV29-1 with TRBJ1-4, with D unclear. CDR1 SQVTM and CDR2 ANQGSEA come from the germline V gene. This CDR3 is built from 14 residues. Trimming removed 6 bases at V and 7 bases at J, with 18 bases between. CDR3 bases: TGCAGCGTAGGGTCTGGCGGTGGCAGTGAAAAACTGTTTTTT. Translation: CSVGSGGGSEKLFF.

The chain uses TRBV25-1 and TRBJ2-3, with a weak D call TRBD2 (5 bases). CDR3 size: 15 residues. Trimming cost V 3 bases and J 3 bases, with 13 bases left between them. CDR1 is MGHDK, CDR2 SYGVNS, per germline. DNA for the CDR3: TGTGCCAGCAGTGAGGGAGACCACGGGACAGATACGCAGTATTTT. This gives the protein CASSEGDHGTDTQYF.

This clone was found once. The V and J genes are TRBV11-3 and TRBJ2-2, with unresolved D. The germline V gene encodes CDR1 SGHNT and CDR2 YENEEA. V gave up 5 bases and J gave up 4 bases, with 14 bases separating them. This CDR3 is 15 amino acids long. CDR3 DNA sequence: TGTGCCAGCAGCGCCCTAGGTGTCGGCACCGGGGAGCTGTTTTTT. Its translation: CASSALGVGTGELFF. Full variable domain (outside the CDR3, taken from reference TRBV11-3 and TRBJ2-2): EAGVVQSPRYKIIEKKQPVAFWCNPISGHNTLYWYLQNLGQGPELLIRYENEEAVDDSQLPKDRFSAERLKGVDSTLKIQPAELGDSAVYLCASSALGVGTGELFFGEGSRLTVL.

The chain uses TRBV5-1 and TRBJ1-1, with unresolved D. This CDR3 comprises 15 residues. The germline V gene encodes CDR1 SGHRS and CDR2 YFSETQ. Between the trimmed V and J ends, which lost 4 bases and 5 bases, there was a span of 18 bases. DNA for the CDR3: TGCGCCAGCAGCCCCGAGGGTGGAGGGTGGACTGAAGCTTTCTTT. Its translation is CASSPEGGGWTEAFF.